This paragraph reports one T cell receptor beta chain. This sample was included in a study of blood T cells in healthy people across ages. Sample-barcoded 5' priming and a J-beta primer mix drove a second PCR of about 6 to 12 cycles. TCRdb redid the calling of the 5' RACE reads with MiXCR, one entry per CDR3 protein. Here the sample spans hundreds of thousands of distinct CDR3 sequences, around 42% being singletons. The CDR3 runs 16 residues. V was pared by 0 bases and J by 2 bases, with 14 bases between. Germline CDR1 and CDR2: SGDLS and YYNGEE. This rearrangement joins TRBV9 to TRBJ2-5, with D possibly TRBD2 on 5 matching bases. Sequencing was done on a sample of blood. The sequence came from a man in his sixties in good health. The CDR3 coding sequence is TGTGCCAGCAGCGTAGGGGCTAGTAGCGCACAAGAGACCCAGTACTTC. Translating gives CASSVGASSAQETQYF.